Sequencing of this TCR beta chain was carried out in a study of CD8+ T cells in alopecia areata. Overall study: The study gave treated patients oral tofacitinib at 5 to 10 mg twice daily. Treated patients' severity was scored by percentage of affected scalp area. General study results and limits: Many expanded lesional clones stayed in scalp and blood while on tofacitinib.

After isolation, RNA underwent reverse transcription to generate cDNA as the sequencing template. Repertoires were generated with immunoSEQ multiplex PCR, while TCRdb's copy carries only in-frame clones and drops some. Here the sample spans about 210,000 clones, 64% being singletons. Comment on this clone: Its antigen remains unknown.

Germline V CDR1 and CDR2: SGHDT, YYEEEE. This CDR3 region has 16 residues. V was shortened by 2 bases and J by 7 bases, with 16 bases between the two germline ends. Treatment specified: oral pan-JAK inhibitor, 5-10 mg twice daily. The receptor was isolated from a human donor with alopecia areata. Material: CD4+ T cells sorted from blood, obtained at week 4, from a patient treated with tofacitinib. The chain recombines TRBV5-6 with TRBJ1-6; D might be TRBD1 (6 bases). The CDR3 protein is CASSFGGPHKNSPLHF. The CDR3 DNA reads TGTGCCAGCAGCTTCGGGGGGCCACACAAAAATTCACCCCTCCACTTT.